Following are 10 T cell receptor beta chains from one sample sequenced in a study of radiation and T cells in renal cell carcinoma. Regarding time point: blood 2 weeks post-SBRT. The treatment: 15 Gy SBRT to primary tumor, nephrectomy 4 weeks later. TCRdb's copy holds only in-frame clones and misses some; the assay was immunoSEQ multiplex PCR. This table has 150,000 to 190,000 clones, roughly 89% appearing once. Sequencing used blood, obtained from a patient whose treatment included radiotherapy and nephrectomy. These receptors came from a woman between 50 and 59 years old with renal cell carcinoma.

This chain uses TRBV11-3 with TRBJ2-2; the match to TRBD2 covers 8 bases. The trim removed 5 bases at V and 2 bases at J, leaving 4 bases unmatched. Germline lookup yields CDR1 SGHNT and CDR2 YENEEA. This CDR3 has 15 residues. CDR3 in DNA: TGTGCCAGCAGCCCGGGGGGGGTCAACACCGGGGAGCTGTTTTTT. Amino acid sequence: CASSPGGVNTGELFF.

The chain uses TRBV7-9 and TRBJ2-3; 7 nucleotides align to TRBD2. Germline trimming cut 6 bases from V and 5 bases from J; bases unmatched to any gene: 14. Germline V lookup: CDR1 SEHNR, CDR2 FQNEAQ (reference sequence). The CDR3 runs to 16 residues. CDR3 nucleotide sequence: TGTGCCAGCAGTCCGCCCCTGGGGGGAGGGGAAGATACGCAGTATTTT. This gives the protein CASSPPLGGGEDTQYF.

The V call is TRBV5-8, the J call TRBJ2-7; the D gene is possibly TRBD1 (6 bases). CDR3 length equals 12 residues. From germline, CDR1 is SGHTS and CDR2 YDEGEE. V shed 8 bases and J shed 7 bases, with 16 bases lying between them. CDR3 amino acids: CARIRQAREQYF. In DNA form, the CDR3 reads TGTGCCAGGATCCGACAGGCGCGGGAGCAGTACTTC.

The chain couples TRBV2 to TRBJ2-6; TRBD1 agrees at 11 bases. Germline assignment: CDR1 SNHLY and CDR2 FYNNEI. The length of the CDR3 is 16 residues. The V segment lost 11 bases and the J segment 2 bases; nucleotides outside the gene matches: 8. CDR3 in DNA: TGTGCCGGACAGGGGGCTGCTGGGGCTGGGGCCAACGTCCTGACTTTC. This gives the protein CAGQGAAGAGANVLTF.

This clone has only a few counts. The genes are TRBV13 and TRBJ1-1; no firm D call. This CDR3 spans 14 amino acids. Germline loops: CDR1 PRHDT, CDR2 FYEKMQ (reference sequence). The V end lost 1 base, the J end lost 1 base, and 7 bases lay between the germline ends. CDR3 sequence: CASSLAGRNTEAFF. As DNA, the CDR3 is TGTGCCAGCAGCTTAGCGGGGAGGAACACTGAAGCTTTCTTT.

The V and J genes are TRBV7-2 and TRBJ2-7; TRBD1 might be the D (6 bases). In germline, CDR1 is SGHTA, CDR2 FQGNSA. V shed 2 bases and J shed 5 bases, with 13 bases lying between them. This CDR3 is 14 amino acids long. The CDR3 coding sequence is TGTGCCAGCAGCTTAATGGGGGCGCAAAACGAGCAGTACTTC. Its translation is CASSLMGAQNEQYF.

This chain joins TRBV7-2 and TRBJ1-2; weak D call: TRBD1 (6 bases). CDR3 length equals 15 residues. Germline CDR1 and CDR2: SGHTA and FQGNSA. The V end was cut by 3 bases, the J end by 8 bases, with 19 bases between. CDR3 sequence: CASSFRQVEFKGYTF. The CDR3 region has the DNA TGTGCCAGCAGCTTCCGACAGGTTGAATTCAAAGGCTACACCTTC.

The V call is TRBV7-9, the J call TRBJ2-3; 9 bases are a match to TRBD2. Germline V CDR1 and CDR2: SEHNR, FQNEAQ (reference sequence). This CDR3 has 15 residues. J gave up 6 bases and V 8 bases, and 12 bases lay outside the gene matches. This chain's CDR3 is CASWSGGPSRDTQYF. The CDR3 DNA reads as TGTGCCAGCTGGAGCGGGGGGCCCTCTAGGGATACGCAGTATTTT.

This chain connects TRBV25-1 to TRBJ1-2; TRBD1 is a possible D gene (5 bases). The V end lost 4 bases, the J end lost 6 bases, and 6 bases lay between the germline ends. The CDR3 consists of 11 residues. Germline V gives CDR1 MGHDK, CDR2 SYGVNS. In DNA, the CDR3 is TGTGCCAGCAGTGGGGGGGATGGCTACACCTTC. Translation gives CASSGGDGYTF.

This rearrangement joins TRBV28 to TRBJ2-7; D might be TRBD1 or TRBD2, each matching 5 bases. V dropped 6 bases and J dropped 2 bases, with 17 bases sitting between them. The CDR3 loop spans 15 amino acids. Per germline, CDR1 MDHEN and CDR2 SYDVKM. CDR3 DNA sequence: TGTGCCAGCAGCCCCGGGACGGCGGGTACCTACGAGCAGTACTTC. Protein product: CASSPGTAGTYEQYF.